The TCR beta chain described here comes from a study of OX40 agonist ivuxolimab in advanced cancers. Looking at the study overall: Patients were infused with ivuxolimab every 2 weeks at 0.01 to 10 mg/kg. Melanoma, hepatocellular carcinoma, head and neck or renal cell cancer occurred in dose-escalation patients.

The CDR3 has 19 amino acids. Profiled with immunoSEQ multiplex PCR; TCRdb holds only in-frame clones, not every one. This table has tens of thousands of clones, more than 75% appearing once. The sequencing here drew on CD4+ or CD8+ T cells sorted from blood, taken in a trial of the OX40 agonist ivuxolimab. The sequence was collected from an adult with an advanced solid tumor such as melanoma, head and neck, liver or kidney cancer. The rearrangement joins TRBV21-1 to TRBJ2-3. TRBV21-1 is listed as a pseudogene. Here the CDR3 reads CASSKPPGRQSGEADTQYF. The CDR3 DNA reads as TGTGCCAGCAGCAAACCCCCGGGGCGGCAGTCTGGAGAAGCAGATACGCAGTATTTT.